This T cell receptor beta chain was observed in a study of cytomegalovirus exposure and HLA in healthy donors. Study-wide results and caveats: Relative to the approximately 700-donor mean, N-insertions were reportedly fewer in an Asian-associated ancestry cluster in a later analysis. HLA alleles were associated with roughly 15,000 TCR beta sequences in a later analysis at 0.05 false discovery rate. Researchers counted around 150 TCR beta chains as cytomegalovirus-associated. An analysis was carried out at a later point. It showed that HLA-associated TCR beta chains were more clonally expanded than equally common non-associated chains.

This CDR3 region has 16 residues. Germline-derived CDR1 and CDR2 are SGHTA and FQGTGA. The ends were cut back, 1 base at V and 0 bases at J, with 10 bases in the middle. Amplification used 60 Vbeta primers and 13 Jbeta primers. Profiled with immunoSEQ multiplex PCR; TCRdb holds only in-frame clones, not every one. This sample has some 170,000 clones, with less than 90% found just once. With regard to this clone: Its target is unknown.

This receptor was identified in a man aged 50-59 years in good health and CMV-seropositive. The chain joins TRBV7-3 to TRBJ2-1; D is undetermined. Sequencing was performed on PBMCs. The CDR3 nucleotides are TGTGCCAGCAGCTTAAGCGGTGAGAGCTCCTACAATGAGCAGTTCTTC. It codes for CASSLSGESSYNEQFF.